The 17 T cell receptor beta chains given below trace back to one sample, sequenced in a study of metastatic and nonmetastatic thyroid tumors. Using MiXCR, TCRdb reanalyzed the PCR reads. This sample has 40,000 or so clones, with roughly a sixth found just once. Ahead of thyroid surgery, no patient had received treatment of any kind. Source material: tumor tissue. Source of these receptors: a female donor with papillary thyroid cancer or a benign thyroid nodule (not recorded which). Some clones in this sample may be carry-over from other donors' samples.

This clone was observed at least ten times. The genes are TRBV29-1 and TRBJ2-6; 11 bases are a match to TRBD1. V shed 4 bases and J 0 bases; nucleotides not matched to a gene: 2. The germline CDR1 and CDR2 sequences are SQVTM and ANQGSEA. This CDR3 has 16 amino acids. CDR3 sequence (DNA): TGCAGCGTTGGGGGACAGGGGGTCTCTGGGGCCAACGTCCTGACTTTC. This sequence encodes CSVGGQGVSGANVLTF.

The chain recombines TRBV11-3 with TRBJ2-3; 9 bases fit TRBD1. The CDR3 runs to 20 residues. Losses at the gene ends were 1 base for V and 7 bases for J; bases not matched to a gene: 21. Germline values: CDR1 SGHNT, CDR2 YENEEA. CDR3 residues: CASSLVVGQGYMKRTYTQYF. CDR3 nucleotides: TGTGCCAGCAGCTTAGTGGTGGGACAGGGCTACATGAAGCGAACATATACGCAGTATTTT.

Notes on this clone: A read error may produce the germline difference seen at one junction end. The rearrangement joins TRBV11-2 to TRBJ1-3, with 8 bases lining up with TRBD1. Germline loops: CDR1 SGHAT, CDR2 FQNNGV. This CDR3 region has 16 residues. CDR3 DNA sequence: TGTGCCGGCAGCTCTCCAACAGGGGGACCTGGAAACACCATATATTTT. Translated, it gives CAGSSPTGGPGNTIYF.

This clone has ten or more counts. V gene TRBV5-6 combines with J gene TRBJ2-7; 9 bases agree with TRBD1. From germline, CDR1 is SGHDT and CDR2 YYEEEE. Losses at the gene ends were 1 base for V and 5 bases for J; bases not matched to a gene: 10. CDR3 length: 16 amino acids. CDR3 DNA sequence: TGTGCCAGCAGCTTGTATACCGGGACAGGGTGGAACGAGCAGTACTTC. Encoded protein: CASSLYTGTGWNEQYF.

This clone was seen many times. The rearrangement uses TRBV5-1 and TRBJ2-7, with TRBD2 as a possible D gene (5 bases). The CDR3 has 15 amino acids. The germline V gene has CDR1 SGHRS and CDR2 YFSETQ. Deletions cut 4 bases from V and 0 bases from J, with 14 bases between. CDR3 sequence reads: CASSRPGTSSYEQYF. Written as DNA, the CDR3 is TGCGCCAGCAGCAGGCCTGGAACTAGCTCCTACGAGCAGTACTTC.

The V call is TRBV2, the J call TRBJ1-4; the match to TRBD1 covers 8 bases. The length of the CDR3 is 16 residues. V shed 11 bases, J shed 6 bases, and the junction held 17 bases outside the gene matches. Germline CDR1 is SNHLY and CDR2 is FYNNEI. The CDR3 DNA is TGTGCCTGCATTGTACCTAGGACAGGGCGGGATGAAAAACTGTTTTTT. Translation: CACIVPRTGRDEKLFF. The complete variable domain, with remaining parts taken from reference TRBV2 and TRBJ1-4, reads EPEVTQTPSHQVTQMGQEVILRCVPISNHLYFYWYRQILGQKVEFLVSFYNNEISEKSEIFDDQFSVERPDGSNFTLKIRSTKLEDSAMYFCACIVPRTGRDEKLFFGSGTQLSVL.

This clone was seen many times. The CDR3, as DNA: TGTGCCAGCAGGGCTACAGGGAGGCCCACCGGGGAGCTGTTTTTT. It is translated as CASRATGRPTGELFF. The V call is TRBV12-3 or TRBV12-4, the J call TRBJ2-2; possibly TRBD1 or TRBD2 for D (6 bases each). CDR3 length: 15 residues. V was cut by 6 bases and J by 4 bases, with 15 bases left in between.

This clone is medium-sized in the sample. The CDR3 here is CASSQGTGVQETQYF. The CDR3, as DNA: TGTGCCAGCAGCCAAGGGACAGGGGTACAAGAGACCCAGTACTTC. The chain carries TRBV3-1 and TRBJ2-5; 9 nucleotides match TRBD1. The CDR3 extends over 15 amino acids. CDR1 and CDR2 (germline): LGHDT, YNNKEL (reference sequence). With 1 base clipped from V and 2 bases from J, the junction kept 2 bases outside the gene matches.

This clone was observed at least ten times. V and J are TRBV6-2 or TRBV6-3 and TRBJ2-1; TRBD2 matches 13 bases. V dropped 5 bases and J dropped 9; count of bases not matched to a gene: 7. The CDR3 runs to 15 residues. Germline V gene sequence: CDR1 MNHEY, CDR2 SVGEGT. CDR3 in DNA: TGTGCCAGCAGTCCCGGACTAGCGGGAGTCAGTGAGCAGTTCTTC. This codes for CASSPGLAGVSEQFF.

Of note for this clone: This CDR3 is missing its conserved last phenylalanine or tryptophan, likely due to a read error. CDR3 sequence reads: CSARRWVQGNEQFL. In nucleotides, the CDR3 is TGCAGTGCACGACGGTGGGTACAGGGAAATGAGCAGTTCCTC. The chain recombines TRBV20-1 with TRBJ2-1; perhaps TRBD1 as D (6 bases). The CDR3 runs 14 residues. Per the germline V gene, CDR1 is DFQATT and CDR2 is SNEGSKA (reference sequence). V lost 6 bases to trimming and J lost 7 bases, with 19 bases between them.

Remarks on this clone: At one of its ends the junction is not consistent with the germline gene, which may arise from a read error. The chain uses TRBV4-3 and TRBJ1-5, with a weak D call TRBD1 (5 bases). Germline values: CDR1 LGHNA, CDR2 YSLEER. This CDR3 spans 15 amino acids. The DNA for the CDR3 is TGCGCCAGCAGCCGAACAACGGGGCTTAATCAGCCCCATTATTTT. Translation: CASSRTTGLNQPHYF.

This clone was found many times. J is TRBJ2-3 and V is TRBV9, with TRBD2 matching over 8 bases. Germline CDR1 SGDLS, CDR2 YYNGEE. V dropped 0 bases and J dropped 4; count of bases not matched to a gene: 1. The CDR3 extends over 14 amino acids. CDR3 residues: CASSVASGPDTQYF. Here the CDR3 DNA reads TGTGCCAGCAGCGTAGCTAGCGGGCCAGATACGCAGTATTTT.

Regarding this clone: Being one base from a much bigger clone, this may be a read error. The chain recombines TRBV29-1 with TRBJ1-2; TRBD1 might be the D (5 bases). CDR3 length: 11 residues. Germline V CDR1 and CDR2: SQVTM, ANQGSEA. V lost 4 bases and J lost 8, with 11 bases in between. The DNA of the CDR3 is TGCAGCGTTGCAGCCGGGGGAGGCTACACCTTC. Translated: CSVAAGGGYTF. The whole variable domain, filled in from reference TRBV29-1 and TRBJ1-2, reads SAVISQKPSRDICQRGTSLTIQCQVDSQVTMMFWYRQQPGQSLTLIATANQGSEATYESGFVIDKFPISRPNLTFSTLTVSNMSPEDSSIYLCSVAAGGGYTFGSGTRLTVV.

This clone was observed many times. The chain couples TRBV24-1 to TRBJ2-2; D assignment may be TRBD1 or TRBD2 (5 bases each). Trimming shortened V by 0 bases and J by 6 bases, and 7 bases separated the two germline ends. The CDR3 is made up of 14 amino acids. Germline V gene data show CDR1 as KGHDR and CDR2 as SFDVKD. In nucleotides, the CDR3 is TGTGCCACCAGTGATTTGGGGGGTGCCGGGGAGCTGTTTTTT. Its translation is CATSDLGGAGELFF.

The chain has TRBV19 and TRBJ1-5, with D tentatively TRBD1 (6 bases). V was shortened by 2 bases and J by 5 bases, with 13 bases between the two germline ends. The germline CDR1 and CDR2 sequences are LNHDA and SQIVND (reference sequence). The CDR3 extends over 15 amino acids. The CDR3 spells CASSINRVHDQPQHF. CDR3 nucleotide sequence: TGTGCCAGTAGTATAAACAGGGTTCACGATCAGCCCCAGCATTTT.

There are many counts of this clone. The V call is TRBV5-5, the J call TRBJ2-3; D gene uncertain. This CDR3 region has 14 residues. Germline-derived CDR1 and CDR2 are SGHKS and YYEKEE (reference sequence). Trimming left V 0 bases short and J 0 bases short, with 5 bases between. CDR3 residues: CASSLELSTDTQYF. The CDR3 DNA sequence: TGTGCCAGCAGCTTGGAACTGAGCACAGATACGCAGTATTTT.

This clone has at least ten counts. This chain joins TRBV20-1 and TRBJ2-2; D is possibly TRBD1 or TRBD2 (5 bases each). This CDR3 is built from 13 residues. Trimming cost V 2 bases and J 6 bases, with 10 bases left between them. Looked up from germline, CDR1 is DFQATT and CDR2 is SNEGSKA (reference sequence). The CDR3 loop reads CSARNLGAGELFF. Here the CDR3 DNA reads TGCAGTGCTAGAAACTTGGGGGCCGGGGAGCTGTTTTTT.